This TCR beta chain was observed in a study of blood T cells in healthy people across ages. Study-wide results and caveats: Unsorted PBMCs prevented conclusive naive versus antigen-experienced comparison.

V was pared by 6 bases and J by 5 bases, with 13 bases between. The CDR3 extends over 14 amino acids. Germline V gives CDR1 ENHRY, CDR2 SYGVKD. The authors ran a second PCR of 7 to 11 cycles using a sample-barcoded 5' primer and a J-beta primer mix. One entry per CDR3 protein results from TCRdb running MiXCR on the 5' RACE reads. The table shows roughly 800,000 distinct CDR3 sequences, with 25% occurring only once. In its sample, this clonotype was seen a few times. Its target is not known. Sample donors were healthy Caucasian individuals that came from Russia, aged roughly 6 to 100. Each sample gave at least 7 million isolated PBMCs. Extracted total RNA amounted to at least 5.5 micrograms for each sample. These data were likewise used in another study, on T cells of mothers and their children.

The sequencing sample was made of blood. The chain recombines TRBV10-3 with TRBJ2-2, with D possibly TRBD1 on 6 matching bases. The clonotype originates from a boy younger than 18 in good health. The CDR3 spells CAIRSGAGTGELFF. CDR3 DNA: TGTGCCATCAGATCAGGGGCCGGAACCGGGGAGCTGTTTTTT.